A selection of T cell receptor beta chains follows, all from one sample in a study of shared clonotypes between healthy human individuals. The assay was immunoSEQ multiplex PCR, and TCRdb's table has in-frame clones only and misses some. Altogether about 1.1 million clones are present, about 84% being singletons, with the ten largest covering roughly 0.56%. The sequenced material came from memory CD4+ T cells from PBMCs. Receptors originate from a young man in good health. Some clones in this sample may be carry-over from other donors' samples. The CDR3 runs from the conserved cysteine through the conserved F or W. The order of the fields is clone size, V gene, CDR3 protein. For some rows the clone size is stated as once, few or many, or as a class when expanded; others skip it.

>NA|TRBV11-2
CASSHGLADYNEQFF
>NA|TRBV30
CAWSVRTSGGSHTQYF
>NA|TRBV11-2
CASSSRGVSGNTIYF
>NA|TRBV7-3
CASSPLAGNQETQYF
>once|TRBV5-5
CASSLQWDEQFF
>NA|TRBV28
CASTYRLRGEAFF
>NA|TRBV10-1
CASRGEFGWADTQYF
>NA|TRBV7-2
CASSGISGANVLTF
>NA|TRBV5-1
CASSLRPGTSGKGETQYF
>once|TRBV27
CASSQTGNYGYTF
>many|TRBV5-6
CASSLDPSEAFF
>NA|TRBV6-6
CASSYSGTVSNYGYTF
>NA|TRBV5-1
CASSLDPGAAGELFF
>few|TRBV9
CASSVARSGYNEQFF
>NA|TRBV10-3
CAISESKGSGRVNEQFF
>once|TRBV28
CASSSPGDRGRNIQYF
>NA|TRBV28
CASRVRGAEAFF
>many|TRBV6-1
CASSPTSGSTHEQFF
>NA|TRBV6-1
CASSERDPWRDTEAFF
>NA|TRBV7-2
CASSLYAHEQYF
>NA|TRBV6-5
CASSYGLEETQYF
>NA|TRBV18
CASSPQAYRGPTEAFF